This TCR beta chain originates from a study of cytomegalovirus exposure and HLA in healthy donors. Study-wide findings and caveats: Listed as cytomegalovirus-associated were 150 to 200 TCR beta chains. Later work showed greater clonal expansion in HLA-associated TCR beta chains than in equally common others. Earlier results showed most TCR beta V segments being productive about 87% or about 30% of the time.

This cohort consisted of healthy bone marrow donors. Both 60 Vbeta primers and 13 Jbeta primers went into the PCR. Clones were read by immunoSEQ multiplex PCR, and TCRdb kept only the in-frame ones, dropping some. The sample includes approximately 220,000 clones, around 80% seen only once; the top ten take 0.6% to 0.7%. The germline V and J ends were trimmed by 6 bases and 4 bases, with 16 bases remaining between them. Germline CDR1 reads ENHRY; CDR2 reads SYGVKD. This CDR3 spans 15 amino acids. In the case of this clone: Its cognate antigen is unknown.

This rearrangement joins TRBV10-3 to TRBJ1-3; D is perhaps TRBD1 (5 bases). Sequenced input: PBMCs. This receptor was obtained from a man between 18 and 29 years old in good health and CMV-seronegative. The CDR3 here is CAISGQGGAGNTIYF. The CDR3 DNA reads TGTGCCATCAGCGGGCAGGGAGGAGCAGGAAACACCATATATTTT.